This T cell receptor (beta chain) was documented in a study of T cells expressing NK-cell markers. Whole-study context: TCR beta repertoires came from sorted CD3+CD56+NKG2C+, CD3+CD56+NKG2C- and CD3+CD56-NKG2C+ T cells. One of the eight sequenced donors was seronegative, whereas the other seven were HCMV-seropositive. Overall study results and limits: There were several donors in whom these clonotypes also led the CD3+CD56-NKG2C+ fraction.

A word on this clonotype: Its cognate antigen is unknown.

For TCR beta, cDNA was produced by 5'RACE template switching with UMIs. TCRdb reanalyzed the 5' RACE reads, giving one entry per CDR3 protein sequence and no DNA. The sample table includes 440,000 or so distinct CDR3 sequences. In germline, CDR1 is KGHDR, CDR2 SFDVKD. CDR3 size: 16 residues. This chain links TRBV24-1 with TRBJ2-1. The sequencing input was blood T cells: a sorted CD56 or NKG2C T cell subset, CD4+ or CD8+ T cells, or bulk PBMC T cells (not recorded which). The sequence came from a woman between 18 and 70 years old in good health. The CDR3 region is CATSARGKTSYNEQFF.